The 2 T cell receptor beta chains reported below all come from one sample, sequenced in a study of T cells after yellow fever vaccination. TCRdb passed the 5' RACE reads through MiXCR, listing each CDR3 protein once. The top ten clones hold about 20% of a sample with about 250,000 distinct CDR3 sequences, more than 3.5% of them seen once. The sample in question was PBMCs, obtained 15 days after the yellow fever booster vaccination. These receptors were obtained from a man between 18 and 29 years old who received the YFV17D yellow fever vaccine.

This clonotype appeared a few times. J is TRBJ1-2 and V is TRBV11-2; 7 bases line up with TRBD1. The CDR3 is 15 residues long. The V segment lost 4 bases and the J segment 3 bases; nucleotides outside the gene matches: 8. Germline CDR1 reads SGHAT; CDR2 reads FQNNGV. CDR3 sequence (DNA): TGTGCCAGCAGCTCCGTAGGACAGGCCCACTATGGCTACACCTTC. It specifies CASSSVGQAHYGYTF.

The sample holds many counts of this clonotype. The genes are TRBV24-1 and TRBJ2-1; D tentatively reads TRBD1 or TRBD2 (5 bases each). CDR3 size: 14 residues. V dropped 6 bases and J dropped 10 bases, with 18 bases sitting between them. The germline gives CDR1 KGHDR, CDR2 SFDVKD. The CDR3 DNA reads as TGTGCCACCAGTACCGGGACCAACTCGCGGGAGCAGTTCTTC. It specifies CATSTGTNSREQFF.